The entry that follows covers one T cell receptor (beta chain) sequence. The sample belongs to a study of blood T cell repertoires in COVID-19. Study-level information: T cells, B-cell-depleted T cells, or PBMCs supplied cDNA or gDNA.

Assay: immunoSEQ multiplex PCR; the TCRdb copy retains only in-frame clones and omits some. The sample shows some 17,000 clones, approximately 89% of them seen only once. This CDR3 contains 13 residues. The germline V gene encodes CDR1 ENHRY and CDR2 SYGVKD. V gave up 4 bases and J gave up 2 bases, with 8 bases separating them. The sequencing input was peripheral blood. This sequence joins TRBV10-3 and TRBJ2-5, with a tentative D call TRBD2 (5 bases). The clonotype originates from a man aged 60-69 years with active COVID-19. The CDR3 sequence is CAISGTAQETQYF. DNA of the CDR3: TGTGCCATCAGTGGGACTGCACAAGAGACCCAGTACTTC.